These 4 T cell receptor beta chains were sequenced from one sample in a study of beta chain features in type 1 diabetes. The authors reverse transcribed all of the isolated RNA, so sequencing captured expressed TCRB transcripts. Generated by immunoSEQ multiplex PCR, the TCRdb table keeps only in-frame clones and is missing some. The data show under 250,000 clones, around 26% seen once. Sequenced sample: central memory CD4+ T cells from blood. These TCRs come from a man aged 30 to 39 in good health.

This clone turned up a few times. V is TRBV7-9 and J is TRBJ1-2; D gene ambiguous. The CDR3 has 15 residues. Germline-derived CDR1 and CDR2 are SEHNR and FQNEAQ (reference sequence). V was pared by 1 base and J by 7 bases, with 16 bases between. The DNA of the CDR3 is TGTGCCAGCAGCTTAGATCACAACGTCTATCGTGGCTACACCTTC. It encodes CASSLDHNVYRGYTF.

The gene calls are TRBV5-1 and TRBJ2-5, with D possibly matching TRBD1 (5 bases). This CDR3 has 14 amino acids. From germline, CDR1 is SGHRS and CDR2 YFSETQ. V lost 0 bases, J lost 4 bases, and 10 bases lay in between. This CDR3 reads CASSLGDRAETQYF. Here the CDR3 DNA reads TGCGCCAGCAGCTTGGGCGACAGAGCAGAGACCCAGTACTTC. The entire variable domain, with the rest obtained from reference TRBV5-1 and TRBJ2-5, is as follows: KAGVTQTPRYLIKTRGQQVTLSCSPISGHRSVSWYQQTPGQGLQFLFEYFSETQRNKGNFPGRFSGRQFSNSRSEMNVSTLELGDSALYLCASSLGDRAETQYFGPGTRLLVL.

The gene calls are TRBV7-9 and TRBJ2-3, with D maybe TRBD2 (6 bases). V shed 5 bases and J shed 7 bases, with 19 bases lying between them. The CDR3 is made up of 15 amino acids. Per germline, CDR1 SEHNR and CDR2 FQNEAQ (reference sequence). CDR3 amino acids: CASSPSWGRRNTQYF. The CDR3 region has the DNA TGTGCCAGCAGCCCTTCTTGGGGGAGGAGGAATACGCAGTATTTT.

As to this clone: The sample carries other DNA sequences with the same CDR3. The gene calls are TRBV20-1 and TRBJ2-5; D gene ambiguous. The CDR3 has 11 residues. The germline CDR1 and CDR2 sequences are DFQATT and SNEGSKA (reference sequence). V lost 3 bases and J lost 3, with 5 bases in between. The CDR3 reads CSASPKETQYF. The CDR3 DNA reads TGCAGTGCTAGCCCAAAAGAGACCCAGTACTTC.